Shown below are 10 T cell receptor beta chains from a single sample sequenced in a study of T-cell memory formation after mild COVID-19. TCRdb ran MiXCR on the 5' RACE reads and lists one entry per CDR3 protein. This repertoire shows 450,000 to 650,000 distinct CDR3 sequences, roughly 18% found once; its top ten account for 12%. The sequencing sample was made of PBMCs or a T cell subset sorted from them (not recorded which). The receptors stem from an adult woman who had mild COVID-19 (a few samples of this study predate the infection). Cell type and time point are not known.

The V call is TRBV29-1, the J call TRBJ1-1; 8 nucleotides agree with TRBD1. Germline CDR1 and CDR2: SQVTM and ANQGSEA. The CDR3 has 15 residues. The junction had 12 bases not matched to a gene; V was cut back by 4 bases and J by 5 bases. CDR3 DNA: TGCAGCGTTGGAAAGACAGGGGCAGGGAGTACTGAAGCTTTCTTT. This gives the protein CSVGKTGAGSTEAFF.

Only a few counts were recorded for this clonotype. The chain recombines TRBV6-6 with TRBJ1-1; 7 nucleotides match TRBD1. The CDR3 has 12 residues. V was pared by 5 bases and J by 5 bases, with 2 bases of the junction left unmatched. Germline V gene data show CDR1 as MNHNY and CDR2 as SVGAGI (reference sequence). For the CDR3, the DNA is TGTGCCAGCAGTCCGACAGGGACTGAAGCTTTCTTT. It specifies CASSPTGTEAFF.

The chain joins TRBV4-1 to TRBJ2-3; 11 nucleotides align to TRBD1. Trimming cost V 1 base and J 3 bases; bases outside gene matches: 6. Germline loops: CDR1 MGHRA, CDR2 YSYEKL. This CDR3 spans 17 amino acids. The CDR3 DNA sequence: TGCGCCAGCAGCCAAGGTGGGGGACAGGGGGTAACAGATACGCAGTATTTT. Amino acids: CASSQGGGQGVTDTQYF.

The chain links TRBV9 to TRBJ2-7; 9 bases align to TRBD2. The ends lost 0 bases at V and 6 bases at J; junction bases unmatched: 4. The CDR3 extends over 14 amino acids. CDR1 is SGDLS, CDR2 YYNGEE, per germline. CDR3 in amino acids: CASSVGTSDGEQYF. The CDR3 DNA reads TGTGCCAGCAGCGTAGGGACTAGCGACGGCGAGCAGTACTTC.

This clonotype was detected ten times or more. The V gene is TRBV12-3 or TRBV12-4, the J gene TRBJ2-1; 10 bases agree with TRBD2. The CDR3 spans 16 residues. The junction had 6 bases not matched to a gene; V was cut back by 6 bases and J by 1 base. The CDR3 nucleotides read TGTGCCAGCAGAGCGGGAGGGCCCTTGTCCTACAATGAGCAGTTCTTC. Translated, it gives CASRAGGPLSYNEQFF.

The chain combines TRBV6-1 with TRBJ2-5; 7 bases match TRBD2. Trimming took 0 bases from V and 2 from J; bases not matched to a gene: 6. Germline assignment: CDR1 MNHNS and CDR2 SASEGT. This CDR3 contains 16 residues. This CDR3 is CASSEALGGTQETQYF. CDR3 nucleotides: TGTGCCAGCAGTGAAGCGCTCGGGGGGACGCAAGAGACCCAGTACTTC.

About this clonotype: One junction end disagrees with the germline gene, perhaps due to a read error. V and J are TRBV9 and TRBJ2-2; 10 bases are a match to TRBD2. CDR1 and CDR2 from the germline V gene are SGDLS and YYNGEE. The CDR3 is made up of 16 amino acids. The CDR3: CASRVGLAANTGELFF. Here the CDR3 DNA reads TGTGCCAGCAGGGTAGGACTAGCGGCTAACACCGGGGAGCTGTTTTTT.

The chain joins TRBV6-5 to TRBJ2-7; 9 bases are shared with TRBD1. Germline-derived CDR1 and CDR2 are MNHEY and SVGAGI. CDR3 length: 15 amino acids. Trimming at V came to 0 bases and at J to 4 bases, leaving 4 bases not matched to a gene. The CDR3 is CASSYSDRGWYEQYF. The CDR3 nucleotides are TGTGCCAGCAGTTACTCGGACAGGGGCTGGTACGAGCAGTACTTC.

CDR3 loop: CASSLASQGASAELFF. CDR3 sequence (DNA): TGTGCCAGCAGCTTAGCGTCACAGGGGGCAAGTGCGGAGCTGTTTTTT. The V call is TRBV7-2, the J call TRBJ2-2; 9 nucleotides match TRBD1. The CDR3 runs 16 residues. Germline V gene lookup returns CDR1 SGHTA and CDR2 FQGNSA. With 0 bases clipped from V and 10 bases from J, the junction kept 9 bases outside the gene matches.

This clonotype was found a few times. This sequence joins TRBV6-2 or TRBV6-3 and TRBJ2-1; D might be TRBD2 (5 bases). The CDR3 consists of 14 residues. V was cut by 9 bases and J by 6 bases, with 18 bases left in between. Germline V gives CDR1 MNHEY, CDR2 SVGEGT. CDR3 region: CASVGEAGVNEQFF. The CDR3 DNA reads as TGTGCCAGTGTAGGAGAGGCCGGGGTCAATGAGCAGTTCTTC.